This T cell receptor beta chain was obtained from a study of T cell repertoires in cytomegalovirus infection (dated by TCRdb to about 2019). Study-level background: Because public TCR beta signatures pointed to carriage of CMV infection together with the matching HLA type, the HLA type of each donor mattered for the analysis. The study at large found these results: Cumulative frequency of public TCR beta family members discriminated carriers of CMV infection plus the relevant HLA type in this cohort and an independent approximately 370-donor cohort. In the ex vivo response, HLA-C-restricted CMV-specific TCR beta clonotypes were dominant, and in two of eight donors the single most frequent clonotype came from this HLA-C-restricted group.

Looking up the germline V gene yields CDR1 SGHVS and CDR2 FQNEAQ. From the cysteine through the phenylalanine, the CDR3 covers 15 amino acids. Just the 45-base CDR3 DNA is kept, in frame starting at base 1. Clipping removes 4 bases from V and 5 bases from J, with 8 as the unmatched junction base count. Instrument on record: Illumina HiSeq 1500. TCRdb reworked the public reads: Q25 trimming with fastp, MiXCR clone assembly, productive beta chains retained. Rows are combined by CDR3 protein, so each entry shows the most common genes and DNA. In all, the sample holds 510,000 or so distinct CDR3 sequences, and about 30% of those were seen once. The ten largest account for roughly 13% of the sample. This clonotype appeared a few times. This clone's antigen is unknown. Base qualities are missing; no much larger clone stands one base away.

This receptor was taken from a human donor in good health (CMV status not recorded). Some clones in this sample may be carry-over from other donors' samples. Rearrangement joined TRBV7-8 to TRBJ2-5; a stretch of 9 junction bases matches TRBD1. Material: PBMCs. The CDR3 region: CASSSRDRAGETQYF. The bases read TGTGCCAGCAGCTCGAGGGACAGGGCCGGGGAGACCCAGTACTTC.